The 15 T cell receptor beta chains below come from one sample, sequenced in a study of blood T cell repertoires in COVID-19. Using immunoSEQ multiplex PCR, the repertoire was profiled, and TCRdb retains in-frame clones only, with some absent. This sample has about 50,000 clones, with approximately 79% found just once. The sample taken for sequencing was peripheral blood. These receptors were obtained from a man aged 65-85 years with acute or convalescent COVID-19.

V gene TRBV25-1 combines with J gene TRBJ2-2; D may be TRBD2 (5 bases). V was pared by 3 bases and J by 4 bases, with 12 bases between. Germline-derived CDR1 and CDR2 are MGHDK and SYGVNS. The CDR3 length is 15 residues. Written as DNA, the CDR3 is TGTGCCAGCAGTGAGAAGAGGGTCGCCACCGGGGAGCTGTTTTTT. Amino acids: CASSEKRVATGELFF.

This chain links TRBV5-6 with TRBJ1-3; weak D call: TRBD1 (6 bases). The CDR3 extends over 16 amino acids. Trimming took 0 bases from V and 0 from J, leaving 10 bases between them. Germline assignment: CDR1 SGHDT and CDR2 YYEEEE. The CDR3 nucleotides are TGTGCCAGCAGCTTGGAGGGGGATCCCTCTGGAAACACCATATATTTT. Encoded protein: CASSLEGDPSGNTIYF. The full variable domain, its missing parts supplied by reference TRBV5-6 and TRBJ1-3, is DAGVTQSPTHLIKTRGQQVTLRCSPKSGHDTVSWYQQALGQGPQFIFQYYEEEERQRGNFPDRFSGHQFPNYSSELNVNALLLGDSALYLCASSLEGDPSGNTIYFGEGSWLTVV.

CDR3 region: CSAPGPTGAFF. CDR3 nucleotides: TGCAGTGCCCCCGGCCCAACCGGGGCTTTCTTT. J is TRBJ1-1 and V is TRBV20-1; D is unclear. Trimming left V 6 bases short and J 11 bases short, with 16 bases between. CDR1 DFQATT and CDR2 SNEGSKA come from the germline V gene (reference sequence). The CDR3 contains 11 residues.

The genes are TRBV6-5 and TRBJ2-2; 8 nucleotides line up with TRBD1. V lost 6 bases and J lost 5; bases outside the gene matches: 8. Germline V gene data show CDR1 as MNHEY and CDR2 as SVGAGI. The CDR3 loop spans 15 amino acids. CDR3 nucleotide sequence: TGTGCCAGCAGGGCGGACAGGGTCGAGACCGGGGAGCTGTTTTTT. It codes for CASRADRVETGELFF.

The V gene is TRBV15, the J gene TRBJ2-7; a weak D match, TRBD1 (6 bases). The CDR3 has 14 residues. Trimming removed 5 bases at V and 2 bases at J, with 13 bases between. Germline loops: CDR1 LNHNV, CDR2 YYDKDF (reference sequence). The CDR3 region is CATSVAGAPYEQYF. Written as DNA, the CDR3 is TGTGCCACCAGCGTTGCAGGGGCTCCCTACGAGCAGTACTTC.

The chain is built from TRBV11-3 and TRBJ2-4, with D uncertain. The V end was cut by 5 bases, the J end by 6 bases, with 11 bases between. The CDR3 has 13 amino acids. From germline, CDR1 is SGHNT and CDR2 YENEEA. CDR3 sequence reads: CASSAPPGNIQYF. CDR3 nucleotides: TGTGCCAGCAGCGCTCCTCCCGGAAACATTCAGTACTTC.

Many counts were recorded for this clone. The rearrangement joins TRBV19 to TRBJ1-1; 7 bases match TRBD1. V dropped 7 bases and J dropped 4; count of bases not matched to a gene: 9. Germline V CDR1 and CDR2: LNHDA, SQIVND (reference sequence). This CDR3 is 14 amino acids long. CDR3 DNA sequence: TGTGCCAGTACTCCGACAGGGACGACCACTGAAGCTTTCTTT. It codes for CASTPTGTTTEAFF.

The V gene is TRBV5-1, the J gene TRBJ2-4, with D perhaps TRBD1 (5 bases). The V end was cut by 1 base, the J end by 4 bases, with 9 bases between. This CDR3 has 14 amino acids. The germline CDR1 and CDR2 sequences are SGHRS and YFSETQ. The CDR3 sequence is CASSLLQEKNIQYF. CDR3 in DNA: TGCGCCAGCAGCTTGTTACAGGAAAAAAACATTCAGTACTTC.

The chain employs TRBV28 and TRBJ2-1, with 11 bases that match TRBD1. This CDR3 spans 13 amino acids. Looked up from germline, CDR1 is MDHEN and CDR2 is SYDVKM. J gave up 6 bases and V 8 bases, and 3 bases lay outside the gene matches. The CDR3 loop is CASGQGAINEQFF. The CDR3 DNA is TGTGCCAGCGGACAGGGGGCGATCAATGAGCAGTTCTTC.

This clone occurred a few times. In DNA form, the CDR3 reads TGTGCCAGCAGTTACACACAGGGGGAGAACACTGAAGCTTTCTTT. Translation gives CASSYTQGENTEAFF. The chain employs TRBV6-5 and TRBJ1-1; the match to TRBD1 covers 8 bases. V lost 2 bases and J lost 1; bases outside the gene matches: 3. The CDR3 is 15 residues long. Germline V gene sequence: CDR1 MNHEY, CDR2 SVGAGI.

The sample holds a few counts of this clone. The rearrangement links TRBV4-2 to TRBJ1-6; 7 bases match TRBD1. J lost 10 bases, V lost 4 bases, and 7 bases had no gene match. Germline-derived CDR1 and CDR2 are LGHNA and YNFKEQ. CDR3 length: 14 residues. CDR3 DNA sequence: TGTGCCAGCAGCCTGACAGGGATTGGCTCACCCCTCCACTTT. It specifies CASSLTGIGSPLHF.

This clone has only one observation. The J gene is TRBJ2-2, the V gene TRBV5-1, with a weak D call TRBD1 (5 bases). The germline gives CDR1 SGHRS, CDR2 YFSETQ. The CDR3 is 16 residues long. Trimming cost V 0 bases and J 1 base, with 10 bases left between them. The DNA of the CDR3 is TGCGCCAGCAGCTTGGTAGGGGCCATGAACACCGGGGAGCTGTTTTTT. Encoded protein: CASSLVGAMNTGELFF.

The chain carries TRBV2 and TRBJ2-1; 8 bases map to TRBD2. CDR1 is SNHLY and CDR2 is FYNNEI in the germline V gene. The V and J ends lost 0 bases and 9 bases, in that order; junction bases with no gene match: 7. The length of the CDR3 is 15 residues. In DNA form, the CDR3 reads TGTGCCAGCAGTGAAGCGACGGGAGGGCCGGGTGAGCAGTTCTTC. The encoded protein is CASSEATGGPGEQFF.

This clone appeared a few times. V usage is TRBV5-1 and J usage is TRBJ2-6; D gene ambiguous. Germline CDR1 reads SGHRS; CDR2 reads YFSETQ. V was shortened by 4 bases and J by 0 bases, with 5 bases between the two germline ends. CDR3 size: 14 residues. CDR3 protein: CASSPFSGANVLTF. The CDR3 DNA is TGCGCCAGCAGCCCTTTCTCTGGGGCCAACGTCCTGACTTTC. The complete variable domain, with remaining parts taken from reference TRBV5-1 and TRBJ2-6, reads KAGVTQTPRYLIKTRGQQVTLSCSPISGHRSVSWYQQTPGQGLQFLFEYFSETQRNKGNFPGRFSGRQFSNSRSEMNVSTLELGDSALYLCASSPFSGANVLTFGAGSRLTVL.

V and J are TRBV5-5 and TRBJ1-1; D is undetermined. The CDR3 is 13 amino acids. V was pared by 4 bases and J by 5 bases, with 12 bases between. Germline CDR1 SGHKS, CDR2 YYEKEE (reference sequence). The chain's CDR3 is CASSPPPRTEAFF. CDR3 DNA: TGTGCCAGCAGCCCGCCCCCGAGGACTGAAGCTTTCTTT.